This record concerns one T cell receptor (beta chain) sequence. Antigen specificity is unknown. Then a second PCR, running roughly 7 to 11 cycles, was carried out with a sample-barcoded 5' primer and a J-beta primer mix. In TCRdb, the 5' RACE reads were re-called with MiXCR into one record per CDR3 protein. The sample lists about 1.5 million distinct CDR3 sequences, under 55% seen once, with about 3.8% in the top ten. This entry belongs to a study of blood T cells in healthy people across ages. Study-wide findings and caveats: Donors of long life had a larger count of naive CD4+ cells and greater diversity than aged donors.

The V end was cut by 0 bases, the J end by 4 bases, with 8 bases between. The length of the CDR3 is 14 residues. Germline-derived CDR1 and CDR2 are SGHVS and FNYEAQ. This chain connects TRBV7-6 to TRBJ2-3; D is undetermined. The clonotype originates from a woman between 18 and 30 years old in good health. Sequenced sample: blood. CDR3 nucleotides: TGTGCCAGCAGCTTAGCAGACCGGTCAGATACGCAGTATTTT. Translation: CASSLADRSDTQYF.